A selection of T cell receptor beta chains follows, all from one sample in a study of technical replicates of blood from a few donors. Method: immunoSEQ multiplex PCR; TCRdb's copy keeps in-frame clones and lacks some. The repertoire holds around 12,000 clones, around nine tenths seen once, with 7.5% to 9.5% in the top ten. Sequencing was carried out using PBMCs. The receptors shown here come from a human donor in good health. CDR3s include the opening cysteine and the closing phenylalanine or tryptophan. The D gene is left open where the match is weak.

d_gene: -
j_gene: TRBJ1-2
v_gene: TRBV5-5
CDR3nt: TGTGCCAGCAGCTTGCTCCCTGCGGGGGACGGCTATGGCTACACCTTC
CDR3aa: CASSLLPAGDGYGYTF

d_gene: TRBD2
j_gene: TRBJ2-1
v_gene: TRBV2
CDR3nt: TGTGCCAGCCCTAGTGAACTAGCGGGAAGTTACAATGAGCAGTTCTTC
CDR3aa: CASPSELAGSYNEQFF

d_gene: TRBD2
j_gene: TRBJ2-7
v_gene: TRBV4-1
CDR3nt: TGCGCCAGCAGCCAGGGACTAGCGGGAGGGCGCTACGAGCAGTACTTC
CDR3aa: CASSQGLAGGRYEQYF

d_gene: TRBD1
j_gene: TRBJ1-1
v_gene: TRBV7-6
CDR3nt: TGTGCCAGCAGCTATCCATACAGGGGGGACACTGAAGCTTTCTTT
CDR3aa: CASSYPYRGDTEAFF

d_gene: -
j_gene: TRBJ2-1
v_gene: TRBV27
CDR3nt: TGTGCCAGCTCTGGGGGGACCAAGACGAATGAGCAGTTCTTC
CDR3aa: CASSGGTKTNEQFF

d_gene: TRBD1
j_gene: TRBJ2-7
v_gene: TRBV2
CDR3nt: TGTGCCAGCAGAACCACAGGGGTCTACGAGCAGTACTTC
CDR3aa: CASRTTGVYEQYF

d_gene: TRBD1
j_gene: TRBJ1-5
v_gene: TRBV4-1
CDR3nt: TGCGCCAGCAGCCAAACGGAACAGGGGCCCAATCAGCCCCAGCATTTT
CDR3aa: CASSQTEQGPNQPQHF

d_gene: TRBD2
j_gene: TRBJ2-1
v_gene: TRBV14
CDR3nt: TGTGCCAGCAGCCCCCTACTAGCGGGAGTTGGATATGAGCAGTTCTTC
CDR3aa: CASSPLLAGVGYEQFF

d_gene: -
j_gene: TRBJ2-7
v_gene: TRBV6-1
CDR3nt: TGTGCCAGCAGTGAACTGTGGGACATGGACGAGCAGTACTTC
CDR3aa: CASSELWDMDEQYF

d_gene: -
j_gene: TRBJ1-1
v_gene: TRBV27
CDR3nt: TGTGCCAGCAGTCCGCAGGGCGGTCGTGACACTGAAGCTTTCTTT
CDR3aa: CASSPQGGRDTEAFF

d_gene: TRBD2
j_gene: TRBJ2-7
v_gene: TRBV9
CDR3nt: TGTGCCAGCAGCGTAGCTACGGGGGGTAGGACCTACGAGCAGTACTTC
CDR3aa: CASSVATGGRTYEQYF

d_gene: -
j_gene: TRBJ2-7
v_gene: TRBV19
CDR3nt: TGTGCCAGTAGTATTGCCTTAGCGCGCGAGCAGTACTTC
CDR3aa: CASSIALAREQYF